These T cell receptor beta chains were read from a single sample in a study of T cell responses to AZD1222 COVID-19 vaccine. Profiling relied on immunoSEQ multiplex PCR, and the TCRdb table lists in-frame clones only, not all of them. The sample consists of about 73,000 clones, around 88% of them appearing once. The sequencing used peripheral blood, collected on day 0 of AZD1222 vaccination. Receptor source: an adult in good health. The CDR3 runs from the conserved cysteine through the conserved F or W. Each record gives: clone size, J gene, D gene, V gene, CDR3 DNA, CDR3 protein. D genes are given only for firm matches. Clone size is given for some rows only: seen once, a few or many times, or a class if the clone is expanded.

- TRBJ1-2 TRBD1 TRBV27 TGTGCCAGCAGTCCTATGACAGGGGGAGACAGCGCTAACTATGGCTACACCTTC CASSPMTGGDSANYGYTF
- TRBJ1-2 - TRBV5-5 TGTGCCAGCAGCTTGGCAGGCCATGGCTACACCTTC CASSLAGHGYTF
- TRBJ2-7 TRBD1 TRBV7-6 TGTGCCAGCAGCTTGGGGTCGCAGGGGGCTATCCTCGAGCAGTACTTC CASSLGSQGAILEQYF
- TRBJ2-2 TRBD2 TRBV7-9 TGTGCCAGCAATACCCCGGGAGGTTCAACCGGGGAGCTGTTTTTT CASNTPGGSTGELFF
- TRBJ2-7 - TRBV27 TGTGCCAGCAGTTTATCCCTCCGGCAGGCAACTTCCTACGAGCAGTACTTC CASSLSLRQATSYEQYF
once TRBJ2-1 TRBD2 TRBV19 TGTGCCACCGGACTAGATTCCTACAATGAGCAGTTCTTC CATGLDSYNEQFF
- TRBJ1-4 TRBD1 TRBV30 TGTGCCTCGCTTTCCCGGGACAGGGATGAAAAACTGTTTTTT CASLSRDRDEKLFF
- TRBJ1-5 - TRBV28 TGTGCCAGCAGTCAGGATACGGAGAGTGGTCAGCCCCAGCATTTT CASSQDTESGQPQHF
- TRBJ2-2 TRBD2 TRBV19 TGTGCCAGTAAGACACCGATAACTAGCGGGGGGTATGCCGGGGAGCTGTTTTTT CASKTPITSGGYAGELFF
- TRBJ2-5 - TRBV24-1 TGTGCCACCAGTGATCCCCTGACCAGATCGACCCAGTACTTC CATSDPLTRSTQYF
- TRBJ2-1 TRBD2 TRBV27 TGTGCCAGCATTGGGACTAGCGCCTCCAATGAGCAGTTCTTC CASIGTSASNEQFF
- TRBJ2-7 - TRBV28 TGTGCCAGCAGCCACAGGGGGAGGGGGTACGAGCAGTACTTC CASSHRGRGYEQYF
- TRBJ2-1 - TRBV27 - CASTSVAQSYNEQFF
- TRBJ2-1 - TRBV6-6 TGTGCCAGCAGCATACCGGACAGTAAAACGTACAATGAGCAGTTCTTC CASSIPDSKTYNEQFF
- TRBJ1-2 - TRBV12-3/TRBV12-4 TGTGCCAGCACTACCGACAGCTATGGCTACACCTTC CASTTDSYGYTF
- TRBJ2-7 TRBD2 TRBV28 TGTGCCAGCAGGAACATAGCGGGAGGGAACTACGAGCAGTACTTC CASRNIAGGNYEQYF
- TRBJ2-6 TRBD2 TRBV5-4 TGTGCCAGCAGCCCACTAGCGGGGGTATTTGGCTCTGGGGCCAACGTCCTGACTTTC CASSPLAGVFGSGANVLTF
- TRBJ1-2 - TRBV29-1 TGCAGCGTTGAAGAAATCGAGGGTCCTAACTATGGCTACACCTTC CSVEEIEGPNYGYTF
- TRBJ2-3 - TRBV7-3 TGTGCCAGCAGCTTACGGCCCAGCACAGATACGCAGTATTTT CASSLRPSTDTQYF
- TRBJ2-1 - TRBV6-5 TGTGCCAGCAGCTCTGGGGGGAGCTCCTACAATGAGCAGTTCTTC CASSSGGSSYNEQFF
- TRBJ2-3 TRBD2 TRBV19 TGTGCCAGTAGTCTCCTGACTAGCGGGAGCGCAGATACGCAGTATTTT CASSLLTSGSADTQYF
once TRBJ2-5 - TRBV24-1 TGTGCCACCAGTGTCTCACCTCAAGAGACCCAGTACTTC CATSVSPQETQYF
- TRBJ1-1 - TRBV27 TGTGCCAGCAGTCCGGGGGACCCGGGGAACACTGAAGCTTTCTTT CASSPGDPGNTEAFF
- TRBJ2-1 TRBD1 TRBV24-1 TGTGCCACCAGTGATGGACAGGGGGCTTGGTATGAGCAGTTCTTC CATSDGQGAWYEQFF
few TRBJ1-4 - TRBV4-3 TGCGCCAGCAGCCAAGCGCCCGGGGGCCAGCATGAAAAACTGTTTTTT CASSQAPGGQHEKLFF
- TRBJ1-2 - TRBV4-1 TGCGCCAGCAGCCAAGAGAGGCTGACCTACACCTTC CASSQERLTYTF
- TRBJ1-1 TRBD1 TRBV7-6 TGTGCCAGCAGCCCTGGAAGGACAGGGACATTGAACACTGAAGCTTTCTTT CASSPGRTGTLNTEAFF
once TRBJ2-7 - TRBV27 TGTGCCAGCAGTTTTACTACACCTCCCTACGAGCAGTACTTC CASSFTTPPYEQYF
- TRBJ1-2 - TRBV7-9 TGTGCCAGCAGCTTAGCGATCAGCAGTGATCCCTATGGCTACACCTTC CASSLAISSDPYGYTF
- TRBJ1-6 - TRBV7-2 TGTGCCAGCAGCTTAAAATTGGGGAATTCACCCCTCCACTTT CASSLKLGNSPLHF
- TRBJ2-1 TRBD1 TRBV9 TGTGCCAGCAGCGGCTCGGGACAGGGGGCCGATGAGCAGTTCTTC CASSGSGQGADEQFF
- TRBJ2-7 - TRBV28 TGTGCCAGCAAGCGGCGTTCCTACGAGCAGTACTTC CASKRRSYEQYF
- TRBJ2-7 TRBD1 TRBV18 TGTGCCAGCTCACCACCCACGACAGGGGATAACGAGCAGTACTTC CASSPPTTGDNEQYF
- TRBJ2-7 TRBD1 TRBV6-5 TGTGCCAGCAGGCGGACACAGGGGGAGCAGTACTTC CASRRTQGEQYF
- TRBJ2-7 TRBD1 TRBV19 TGTGCCAGTAGTAGGAACTATGTCGGGACAGGAGTTCACGAGCAGTACTTC CASSRNYVGTGVHEQYF